What follows are 6 T cell receptor beta chains derived from one specimen sequenced in a study of blood T cell repertoires in COVID-19. Assay used: immunoSEQ multiplex PCR; TCRdb lists only in-frame clones, some missing. Here the sample spans roughly 210,000 clones, roughly 87% being singletons. Material: PBMCs or T cells enriched from blood (not recorded which). The source of these receptors is a young man in a cohort exposed to, infected with or recovered from COVID-19 (not recorded which).

This clone came up once. The rearrangement links TRBV11-2 to TRBJ1-2, with no clear D. Germline-derived CDR1 and CDR2 are SGHAT and FQNNGV. The CDR3 spans 14 residues. Trimming took off 0 bases at V and 8 bases at J, with 13 bases between the two ends. The CDR3 nucleotides read TGTGCCAGCAGCTTAGATCATGGAGGGAAGGGCTACACCTTC. Its protein product is CASSLDHGGKGYTF.

The J gene is TRBJ2-1, the V gene TRBV28; 9 bases line up with TRBD2. After removal of 8 bases from V and 7 bases from J, the junction contained 12 bases not matched to a gene. The CDR3 is made up of 15 amino acids. CDR1 is MDHEN and CDR2 is SYDVKM in the germline V gene. CDR3 nucleotides: TGTGCCAGCGGCTCCTTTGCGGGAGGGATGAATGAGCAGTTCTTC. Amino acids: CASGSFAGGMNEQFF.

This clone was seen just once. The chain recombines TRBV28 with TRBJ2-7; 8 bases are shared with TRBD1. The germline V gene has CDR1 MDHEN and CDR2 SYDVKM. With V trimmed by 6 bases and J by 0 bases, 13 bases remained unmatched. The CDR3 consists of 17 residues. DNA of the CDR3: TGTGCCAGCAGACGTTCCGGTTCAGGACAGGGCTCCTACGAGCAGTACTTC. Translation gives CASRRSGSGQGSYEQYF.

The chain combines TRBV5-1 with TRBJ2-7; TRBD2 aligns across 9 bases. V was pared by 1 base and J by 2 bases, with 7 bases of the junction left unmatched. This CDR3 comprises 16 residues. Germline CDR1 SGHRS, CDR2 YFSETQ. CDR3 amino acids: CASSLIASGKTYEQYF. The CDR3 DNA is TGCGCCAGCAGCTTGATTGCTAGCGGGAAAACCTACGAGCAGTACTTC.

This rearrangement joins TRBV7-2 to TRBJ2-5; a weak D match, TRBD2 (6 bases). Trimming left V 5 bases short and J 4 bases short, with 26 bases between. Germline V gene data show CDR1 as SGHTA and CDR2 as FQGNSA. The CDR3 is 18 amino acids. The CDR3 DNA is TGTGCCAGCAGCCCCCAGGGTAGCGGAAACCTACGGGGAGAGACCCAGTACTTC. Its protein product is CASSPQGSGNLRGETQYF.

The chain has TRBV19 and TRBJ2-3, with TRBD1 matching 9 bases. J was trimmed by 6 bases and V by 2 bases; bases with no gene match: 6. CDR1 and CDR2 (germline): LNHDA, SQIVND (reference sequence). The CDR3 runs 15 residues. Here the CDR3 DNA reads TGTGCCAGTAGTATACGGGACAGGGTTCGGGATACGCAGTATTTT. Its translation: CASSIRDRVRDTQYF.